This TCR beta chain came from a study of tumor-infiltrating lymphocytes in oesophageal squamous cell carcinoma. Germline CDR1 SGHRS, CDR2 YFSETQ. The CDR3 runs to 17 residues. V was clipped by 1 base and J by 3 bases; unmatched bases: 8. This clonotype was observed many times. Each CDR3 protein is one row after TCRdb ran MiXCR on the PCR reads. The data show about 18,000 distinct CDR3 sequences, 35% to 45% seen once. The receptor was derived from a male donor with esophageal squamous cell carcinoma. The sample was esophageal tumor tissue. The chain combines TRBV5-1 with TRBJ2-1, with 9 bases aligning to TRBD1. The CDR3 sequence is CASSLQPKGQGYNEQFF. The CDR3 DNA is TGCGCCAGCAGCTTGCAGCCAAAGGGACAGGGCTACAATGAGCAGTTCTTC.